What follows are 5 T cell receptor beta chains derived from one specimen sequenced in a study of identical twins. TCRdb re-called the 5' RACE reads through MiXCR, storing one row per CDR3 protein. The sample lists about 900,000 distinct CDR3 sequences; 10% to 15% were seen once. These data were also filed under a second study, of yellow fever vaccine responses in identical twins.

Source material: PBMCs. The receptors were sampled from a woman under 30 in good health.

This clonotype was counted only a few times. The chain has TRBV20-1 and TRBJ2-1; 12 bases are a match to TRBD2. CDR3 length: 15 residues. After removal of 2 bases from V and 7 bases from J, the junction contained 6 bases not matched to a gene. Germline CDR1 is DFQATT and CDR2 is SNEGSKA (reference sequence). The CDR3 loop is CSARRTSGMGNEQFF. DNA for the CDR3: TGCAGTGCTAGACGGACTAGCGGGATGGGGAATGAGCAGTTCTTC.

This clonotype turned up a few times. The gene calls are TRBV10-3 and TRBJ2-7; 8 nucleotides line up with TRBD2. The V segment lost 5 bases and the J segment 4 bases; nucleotides outside the gene matches: 10. CDR3 size: 15 residues. Per the germline V gene, CDR1 is ENHRY and CDR2 is SYGVKD. This chain's CDR3 is CAISSGSGSGYEQYF. In DNA form, the CDR3 reads TGTGCCATCAGTAGCGGGAGCGGGAGTGGATACGAGCAGTACTTC.

This clonotype was detected only a few times. The gene calls are TRBV7-9 and TRBJ2-2, with 8 bases that match TRBD2. There are 15 residues in the CDR3. V lost 11 bases and J lost 6; bases outside the gene matches: 14. Germline lookup yields CDR1 SEHNR and CDR2 FQNEAQ (reference sequence). The CDR3 here is CACLGGLAISGELFF. In nucleotides, the CDR3 is TGTGCCTGCTTAGGAGGACTAGCTATATCCGGGGAGCTGTTTTTT.

This clonotype has only a few counts. The CDR3 spells CAGIGGGAGTGELFF. As DNA, the CDR3 is TGTGCCGGAATTGGCGGGGGGGCCGGAACCGGGGAGCTGTTTTTT. The genes are TRBV2 and TRBJ2-2, with TRBD2 identical over 9 bases. CDR1 is SNHLY and CDR2 is FYNNEI in the germline V gene. The CDR3 totals 15 residues. J gave up 5 bases and V 11 bases, and 12 bases lay outside the gene matches. The full variable domain, with the rest looked up from reference TRBV2 and TRBJ2-2, is EPEVTQTPSHQVTQMGQEVILRCVPISNHLYFYWYRQILGQKVEFLVSFYNNEISEKSEIFDDQFSVERPDGSNFTLKIRSTKLEDSAMYFCAGIGGGAGTGELFFGEGSRLTVL.

The chain recombines TRBV10-3 with TRBJ1-5; maybe TRBD1 (5 bases). This CDR3 is 16 amino acids long. Trimming left V 0 bases short and J 7 bases short, with 16 bases between. From germline, CDR1 is ENHRY and CDR2 SYGVKD. The CDR3 reads CAISESGGQGGQPQHF. The CDR3 nucleotides are TGTGCCATCAGTGAGTCGGGAGGGCAGGGAGGCCAGCCCCAGCATTTT.